A single sample is the source of the 20 T cell receptor beta chains below, sequenced in a study of T cells in tumors after PD-1 blockade. Sequenced by immunoSEQ multiplex PCR; TCRdb stores in-frame clones only, minus some. The table records about 35,000 clones, around 80% of them present only once. The material sequenced was PBMCs, taken before anti-PD-1 treatment. Every receptor here comes from a human donor with basal cell carcinoma.

For this clone: The sample contains more than one DNA sequence encoding this CDR3. J is TRBJ1-5 and V is TRBV7-9, with D tentatively TRBD1 (5 bases). V lost 6 bases to trimming and J lost 2 bases, with 20 bases between them. CDR1 and CDR2 (germline): SEHNR, FQNEAQ (reference sequence). The CDR3 sequence is 17 residues long. The CDR3 nucleotides read TGTGCCAGCAGTCTCGAGAGGGACTTTGCGGGCAATCAGCCCCAGCATTTT. This sequence encodes CASSLERDFAGNQPQHF.

This clone was detected once. The chain joins TRBV7-2 to TRBJ1-3, with a possible D match to TRBD1 (5 bases). Trimming pared 3 bases from V and 4 bases from J, leaving 13 bases between. This CDR3 comprises 15 residues. From germline, CDR1 is SGHTA and CDR2 FQGNSA. Here the CDR3 reads CASSFPGRKGNTIYF. The CDR3 coding sequence is TGTGCCAGCAGCTTCCCAGGGAGGAAGGGAAACACCATATATTTT. The variable domain in full, with the rest retrieved from reference TRBV7-2 and TRBJ1-3, is GAGVSQSPSNKVTEKGKDVELRCDPISGHTALYWYRQSLGQGLEFLIYFQGNSAPDKSGLPSDRFSAERTGGSVSTLTIQRTQQEDSAVYLCASSFPGRKGNTIYFGEGSWLTVV.

The chain joins TRBV6-2 or TRBV6-3 to TRBJ2-2; D may be TRBD2 (6 bases). Germline V gene data show CDR1 as MNHEY and CDR2 as SVGEGT. This CDR3 comprises 15 residues. V lost 2 bases and J lost 6, with 13 bases in between. The CDR3 region has the DNA TGTGCCAGCAGTTACGGTGCTTCGGGGGCCGGGGAGCTGTTTTTT. Translated: CASSYGASGAGELFF.

The chain joins TRBV4-3 to TRBJ1-4; 11 positions agree with TRBD1. V trimming: 4 bases; J trimming: 6 bases; junction bases outside the gene matches: 10. Germline lookup yields CDR1 LGHNA and CDR2 YSLEER. The CDR3 is 17 amino acids. This CDR3 is CASSPNPGQGAYEKLFF. Here the CDR3 DNA reads TGCGCCAGCAGCCCCAATCCAGGACAGGGGGCATATGAAAAACTGTTTTTT.

The CDR3 loop is CASSQGRGAKNEQFF. In DNA form, the CDR3 reads TGTGCCAGCAGCCAAGGGCGGGGGGCAAAGAATGAGCAGTTCTTC. The chain combines TRBV3-1 (or the pseudogene TRBV3-2) with TRBJ2-1, with TRBD2 matching over 8 bases. CDR3 length equals 15 residues. Germline loops: CDR1 LGHDT, CDR2 YNNKEL (reference sequence). Trimming cost V 1 base and J 7 bases; bases outside gene matches: 6.

This clone has a handful of counts. The J gene is TRBJ2-7, the V gene TRBV29-1; weak D call: TRBD1 (6 bases). The CDR3 length is 13 residues. Germline assignment: CDR1 SQVTM and CDR2 ANQGSEA. V was trimmed by 4 bases and J by 5 bases, leaving 15 bases between them. The CDR3 here is CSVVPDRHHEQYF. The CDR3 bases are TGCAGCGTTGTCCCAGACAGGCACCACGAGCAGTACTTC.

The V and J genes are TRBV21-1 and TRBJ1-1. TRBV21-1 is described as a pseudogene. This CDR3 contains 12 residues. The CDR3 loop reads CASSAGNTEAFF. CDR3 sequence (DNA): TGTGCCAGCAGCGCGGGTAACACTGAAGCTTTCTTT.

The chain combines TRBV6-2 or TRBV6-3 with TRBJ1-2; 8 nucleotides match TRBD1. CDR1 is MNHEY and CDR2 is SVGEGT in the germline V gene. V dropped 2 bases and J dropped 2; count of bases not matched to a gene: 10. This CDR3 has 17 amino acids. CDR3 sequence: CASSYGTGSSSNYGYTF. The DNA for the CDR3 is TGTGCCAGCAGTTACGGGACAGGCTCTTCTTCCAACTATGGCTACACCTTC.

The rearrangement links TRBV28 to TRBJ2-3, with 7 bases identical to TRBD2. This CDR3 region has 15 residues. Losses at the gene ends were 4 bases for V and 5 bases for J; bases not matched to a gene: 9. Germline CDR1 is MDHEN and CDR2 is SYDVKM. The CDR3 spells CASSWGGGPIDTQYF. CDR3 coding DNA: TGTGCCAGCAGTTGGGGGGGAGGGCCTATAGATACGCAGTATTTT. Using reference TRBV28 and TRBJ2-3 for the parts outside the CDR3, the full variable domain is DVKVTQSSRYLVKRTGEKVFLECVQDMDHENMFWYRQDPGLGLRLIYFSYDVKMKEKGDIPEGYSVSREKKERFSLILESASTNQTSMYLCASSWGGGPIDTQYFGPGTRLTVL.

The chain is built from TRBV11-3 and TRBJ1-2; possibly TRBD1 for D (6 bases). V lost 4 bases, J lost 6 bases, and 21 bases lay in between. Germline CDR1 is SGHNT and CDR2 is YENEEA. This CDR3 spans 16 amino acids. CDR3 in amino acids: CASSWGSGAQTHGYTF. DNA for the CDR3: TGTGCCAGCAGCTGGGGGTCAGGGGCCCAGACCCATGGCTACACCTTC.

This sequence joins TRBV28 and TRBJ2-7; D gene uncertain. Germline assignment: CDR1 MDHEN and CDR2 SYDVKM. Trimming removed 2 bases at V and 0 bases at J, with 14 bases between. This CDR3 comprises 16 residues. CDR3 DNA: TGTGCCAGCAGTTTAAGGTTGCATCTTAGCTCCTACGAGCAGTACTTC. This encodes CASSLRLHLSSYEQYF.

With regard to this clone: A junction boundary mismatches the germline segment, possibly from a read error. This sequence joins TRBV30 and TRBJ2-7; D is possibly TRBD1 (5 bases). Germline CDR1 is GTSNPN and CDR2 is SVGIG (reference sequence). The CDR3 totals 8 residues. As DNA, the CDR3 is TGTGCCTGGAGTGTACAGGACTTC. Translation: CAWSVQDF.

The chain employs TRBV6-2 or TRBV6-3 and TRBJ1-3; D remains unclear. V lost 6 bases to trimming and J lost 3 bases, with 18 bases between them. CDR1 is MNHEY, CDR2 SVGEGT, per germline. This CDR3 has 16 residues. The CDR3 is CASSLPGGKGGNTIYF. The CDR3 bases are TGTGCCAGCAGCCTCCCTGGAGGGAAGGGTGGAAACACCATATATTTT.

The table lists this clone with a count of one. The J gene is TRBJ1-1, the V gene TRBV6-5; maybe TRBD1 (6 bases). V lost 0 bases and J 5 bases, leaving 10 bases between the germline ends. The CDR3 runs to 14 residues. Germline CDR1 MNHEY, CDR2 SVGAGI. CDR3 loop: CASSYSWGRTEAFF. The CDR3 DNA follows: TGTGCCAGCAGTTACTCGTGGGGGCGGACTGAAGCTTTCTTT.

Relative to its sample, this clone is medium-sized (0.01 to 0.1%). The V gene is TRBV7-2, the J gene TRBJ1-6; D may be TRBD1 (6 bases). Germline lookup yields CDR1 SGHTA and CDR2 FQGNSA. The CDR3 contains 15 residues. Trimming took off 5 bases at V and 7 bases at J, with 15 bases between the two ends. The CDR3 region is CASSPWTELNSPLHF. The CDR3 DNA sequence: TGTGCCAGCAGCCCCTGGACAGAGTTGAATTCACCCCTCCACTTT.

The count of this clone is one. The chain recombines TRBV19 with TRBJ2-1; 8 nucleotides line up with TRBD2. The CDR3 is 14 amino acids. Germline V lookup: CDR1 LNHDA, CDR2 SQIVND (reference sequence). Trimming removed 7 bases from V and 4 bases from J; junction bases left unmatched: 6. The CDR3 DNA is TGTGCCAGTAAGCCGGGGGGGTTATACAATGAGCAGTTCTTC. Protein product: CASKPGGLYNEQFF.

The V and J genes are TRBV28 and TRBJ2-7; D is unresolved. The germline CDR1 and CDR2 sequences are MDHEN and SYDVKM. Trimming stripped 4 bases from V and 9 bases from J, with 10 bases between. The CDR3 runs 11 residues. CDR3 residues: CASSSGRRQYF. The CDR3 DNA sequence: TGTGCCAGCAGTTCCGGGCGTAGGCAGTACTTC.

The J gene is TRBJ2-6, the V gene TRBV19, with TRBD1 identical over 9 bases. Trimming cost V 6 bases and J 9 bases; bases outside gene matches: 9. Germline-derived CDR1 and CDR2 are LNHDA and SQIVND (reference sequence). This CDR3 contains 15 residues. The chain's CDR3 is CASRSGQGLNNVLTF. The CDR3 DNA is TGTGCCAGTAGGTCGGGACAGGGCCTAAACAACGTCCTGACTTTC.

The rearrangement links TRBV15 to TRBJ2-1; 11 nucleotides line up with TRBD1. V dropped 5 bases and J dropped 9; count of bases not matched to a gene: 9. From germline, CDR1 is LNHNV and CDR2 YYDKDF (reference sequence). This CDR3 comprises 15 residues. The CDR3 loop is CATSDLRDRGIEQFF. The DNA of the CDR3 is TGTGCCACCAGCGATTTACGGGACAGGGGGATTGAGCAGTTCTTC.

The chain carries TRBV19 and TRBJ1-2; D is possibly TRBD1 (5 bases). The ends were cut back, 6 bases at V and 4 bases at J, with 9 bases in the middle. Germline V CDR1 and CDR2: LNHDA, SQIVND (reference sequence). This CDR3 region has 12 residues. The CDR3 DNA sequence: TGTGCCAGTAGACAGGACACCTATGGCTACACCTTC. Translating gives CASRQDTYGYTF.